The 9 T cell receptor beta chains presented below share a single source sample, sequenced in a study of technical replicates of blood from a few donors. Profiling relied on immunoSEQ multiplex PCR, and the TCRdb table lists in-frame clones only, not all of them. The repertoire holds roughly 71,000 clones, 95% to 96% seen once, with about 0.25% in the top ten. The sequenced sample was T cells isolated from PBMCs. The receptors derive from a human donor in good health.

The V and J genes are TRBV7-9 and TRBJ2-1; no reliable D call. The CDR3 is 15 amino acids. The germline gives CDR1 SEHNR, CDR2 FQNEAQ (reference sequence). V lost 3 bases and J lost 0, with 9 bases in between. The DNA for the CDR3 is TGTGCCAGCAGCTTCAGCGAGAGCTCCTACAATGAGCAGTTCTTC. Translating gives CASSFSESSYNEQFF. The whole variable domain, filled in from reference TRBV7-9 and TRBJ2-1, reads DTGVSQNPRHKITKRGQNVTFRCDPISEHNRLYWYRQTLGQGPEFLTYFQNEAQLEKSRLLSDRFSAERPKGSFSTLEIQRTEQGDSAMYLCASSFSESSYNEQFFGPGTRLTVL.

The rearrangement uses TRBV7-9 and TRBJ2-3, with D unresolved. The germline V and J ends were trimmed by 1 base and 2 bases, with 13 bases remaining between them. Germline V gene lookup returns CDR1 SEHNR and CDR2 FQNEAQ (reference sequence). The CDR3 runs to 16 residues. As DNA, the CDR3 is TGTGCCAGCAGCTTAGGAGGTTTGGAGAACACAGATACGCAGTATTTT. This codes for CASSLGGLENTDTQYF.

The chain couples TRBV30 to TRBJ1-2; D remains ambiguous. CDR1 and CDR2 from the germline V gene are GTSNPN and SVGIG (reference sequence). This CDR3 has 13 amino acids. V shed 3 bases and J shed 4 bases, with 12 bases lying between them. CDR3 sequence reads: CAWSATSFYGYTF. In DNA, the CDR3 is TGTGCCTGGAGCGCCACCAGTTTCTATGGCTACACCTTC.

The J gene is TRBJ2-5, the V gene TRBV5-1; 10 bases are a match to TRBD2. CDR1 and CDR2 from the germline V gene are SGHRS and YFSETQ. The CDR3 has 14 amino acids. V was pared by 0 bases and J by 10 bases, with 6 bases of the junction left unmatched. CDR3: CASSLGTSGGDQYF. The DNA for the CDR3 is TGCGCCAGCAGCTTGGGGACTAGCGGAGGTGACCAGTACTTC.

The chain has TRBV7-8 and TRBJ2-2; possible D gene TRBD2, 6 bases. V lost 5 bases and J 0 bases, leaving 16 bases between the germline ends. The germline CDR1 and CDR2 sequences are SGHVS and FQNEAQ. CDR3 length: 17 amino acids. Here the CDR3 reads CASSTTFGGANTGELFF. DNA of the CDR3: TGTGCCAGCAGCACGACATTCGGGGGAGCGAACACCGGGGAGCTGTTTTTT.

The chain carries TRBV6-5 and TRBJ1-2; D possibly corresponds to TRBD1 (6 bases). Germline CDR1 and CDR2: MNHEY and SVGAGI. The V and J ends lost 4 bases and 1 base respectively, with 16 bases between them. CDR3 length: 16 amino acids. CDR3 nucleotide sequence: TGTGCCAGCAGTTTCAACGCAGGGGACAATAACTATGGCTACACCTTC. Its protein product is CASSFNAGDNNYGYTF.

With regard to this clone: The junction departs from the called germline gene at one end, perhaps through a read error. The chain uses TRBV4-1 and TRBJ1-1; no reliable D call. CDR1 is MGHRA and CDR2 is YSYEKL in the germline V gene. This CDR3 has 17 residues. The CDR3 is CASRQVVLGSGDTEAFF. The DNA for the CDR3 is TGCGCCAGCAGACAAGTCGTTTTGGGGAGTGGGGACACTGAAGCTTTCTTT.

This chain joins TRBV5-1 and TRBJ2-2, with D tentatively TRBD1 (5 bases). V lost 4 bases and J lost 1, with 11 bases in between. The germline V gene encodes CDR1 SGHRS and CDR2 YFSETQ. This CDR3 contains 15 residues. The chain's CDR3 is CASSVIGQNTGELFF. For the CDR3, the DNA is TGCGCCAGCAGCGTAATCGGACAGAACACCGGGGAGCTGTTTTTT.

This rearrangement joins TRBV9 to TRBJ2-2; D uncertain. This CDR3 contains 14 residues. The germline V and J ends were trimmed by 3 bases and 1 base, with 7 bases remaining between them. Germline V gene data show CDR1 as SGDLS and CDR2 as YYNGEE. The CDR3 DNA reads TGTGCCAGCAGCGAAACTGGGAACACCGGGGAGCTGTTTTTT. This codes for CASSETGNTGELFF.